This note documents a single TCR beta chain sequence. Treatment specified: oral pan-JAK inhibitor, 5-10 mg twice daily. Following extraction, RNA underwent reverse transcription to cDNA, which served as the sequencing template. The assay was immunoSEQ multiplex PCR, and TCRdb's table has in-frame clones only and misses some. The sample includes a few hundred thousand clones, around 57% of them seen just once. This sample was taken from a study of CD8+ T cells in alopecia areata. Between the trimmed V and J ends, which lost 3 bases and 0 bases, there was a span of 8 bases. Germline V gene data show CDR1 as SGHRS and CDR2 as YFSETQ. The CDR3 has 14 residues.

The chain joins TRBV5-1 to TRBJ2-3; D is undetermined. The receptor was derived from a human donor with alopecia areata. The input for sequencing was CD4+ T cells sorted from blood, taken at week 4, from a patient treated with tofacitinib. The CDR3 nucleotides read TGCGCCAGCAGCTGGGCTTACAGCACAGATACGCAGTATTTT. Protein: CASSWAYSTDTQYF.